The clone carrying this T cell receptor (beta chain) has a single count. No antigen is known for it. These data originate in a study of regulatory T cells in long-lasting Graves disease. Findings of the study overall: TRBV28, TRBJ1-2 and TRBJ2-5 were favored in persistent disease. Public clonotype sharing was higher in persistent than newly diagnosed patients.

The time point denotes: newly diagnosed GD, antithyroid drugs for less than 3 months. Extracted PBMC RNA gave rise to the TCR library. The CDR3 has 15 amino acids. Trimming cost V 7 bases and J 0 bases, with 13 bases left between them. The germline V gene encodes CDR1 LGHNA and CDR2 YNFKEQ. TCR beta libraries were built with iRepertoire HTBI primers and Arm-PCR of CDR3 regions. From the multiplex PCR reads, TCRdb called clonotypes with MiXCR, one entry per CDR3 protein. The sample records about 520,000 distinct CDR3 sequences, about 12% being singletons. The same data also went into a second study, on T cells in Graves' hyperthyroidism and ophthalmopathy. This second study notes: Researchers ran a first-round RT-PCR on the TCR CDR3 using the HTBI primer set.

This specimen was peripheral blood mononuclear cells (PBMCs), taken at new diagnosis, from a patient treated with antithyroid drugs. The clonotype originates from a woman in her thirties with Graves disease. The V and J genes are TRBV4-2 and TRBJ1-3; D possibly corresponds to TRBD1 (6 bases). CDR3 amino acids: CASTRRGDSGNTIYF. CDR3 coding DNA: TGTGCCAGCACTCGAAGGGGGGACTCTGGAAACACCATATATTTT.